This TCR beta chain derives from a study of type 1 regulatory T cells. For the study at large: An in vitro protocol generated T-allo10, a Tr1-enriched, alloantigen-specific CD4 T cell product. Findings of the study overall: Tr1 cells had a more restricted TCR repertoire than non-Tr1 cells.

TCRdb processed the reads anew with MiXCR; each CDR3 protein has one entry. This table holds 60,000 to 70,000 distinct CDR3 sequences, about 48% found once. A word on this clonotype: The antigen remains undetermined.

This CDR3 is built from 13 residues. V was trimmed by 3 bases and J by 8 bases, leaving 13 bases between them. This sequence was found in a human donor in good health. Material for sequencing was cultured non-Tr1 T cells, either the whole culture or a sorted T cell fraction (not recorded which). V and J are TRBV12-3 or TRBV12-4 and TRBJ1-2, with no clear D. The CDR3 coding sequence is TGTGCCAGCAGTTTTTTCACCCCCGGGGGCTACACCTTC. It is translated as CASSFFTPGGYTF.